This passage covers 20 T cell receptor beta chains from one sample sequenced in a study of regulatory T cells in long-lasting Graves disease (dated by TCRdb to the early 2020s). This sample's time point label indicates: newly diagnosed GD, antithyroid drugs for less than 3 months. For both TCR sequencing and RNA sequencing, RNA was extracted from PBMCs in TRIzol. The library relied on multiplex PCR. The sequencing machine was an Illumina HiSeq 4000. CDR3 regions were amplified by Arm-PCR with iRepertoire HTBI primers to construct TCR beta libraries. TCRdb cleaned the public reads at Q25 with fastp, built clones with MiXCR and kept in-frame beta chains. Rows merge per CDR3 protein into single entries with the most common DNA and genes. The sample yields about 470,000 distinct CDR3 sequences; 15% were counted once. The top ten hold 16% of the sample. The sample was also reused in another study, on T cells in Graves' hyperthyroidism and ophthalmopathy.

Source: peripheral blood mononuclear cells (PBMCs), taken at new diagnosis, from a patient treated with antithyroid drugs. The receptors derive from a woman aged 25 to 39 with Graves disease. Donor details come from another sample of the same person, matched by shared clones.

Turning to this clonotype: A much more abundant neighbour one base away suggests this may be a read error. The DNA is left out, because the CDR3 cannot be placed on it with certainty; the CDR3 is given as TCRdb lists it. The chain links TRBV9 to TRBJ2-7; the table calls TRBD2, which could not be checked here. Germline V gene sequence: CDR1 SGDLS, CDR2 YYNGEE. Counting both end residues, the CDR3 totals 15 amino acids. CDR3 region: CASSVGGGSSYEQHF.

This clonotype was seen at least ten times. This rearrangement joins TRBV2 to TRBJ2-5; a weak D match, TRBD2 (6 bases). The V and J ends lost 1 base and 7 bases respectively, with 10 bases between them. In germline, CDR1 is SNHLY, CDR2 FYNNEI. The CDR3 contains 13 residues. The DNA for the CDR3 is TGTGCCAGCAGTGAAGGGGGGGTGCGGACCCAGTACTTC. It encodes CASSEGGVRTQYF. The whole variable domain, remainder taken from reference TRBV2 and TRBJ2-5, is EPEVTQTPSHQVTQMGQEVILRCVPISNHLYFYWYRQILGQKVEFLVSFYNNEISEKSEIFDDQFSVERPDGSNFTLKIRSTKLEDSAMYFCASSEGGVRTQYFGPGTRLLVL.

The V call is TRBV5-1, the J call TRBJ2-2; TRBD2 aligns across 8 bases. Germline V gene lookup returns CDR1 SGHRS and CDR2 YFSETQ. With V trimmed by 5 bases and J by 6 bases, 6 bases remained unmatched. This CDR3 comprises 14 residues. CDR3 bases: TGCGCCAGCAGACCGGGACTAGGCCCCGGGGAGCTGTTTTTT. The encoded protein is CASRPGLGPGELFF. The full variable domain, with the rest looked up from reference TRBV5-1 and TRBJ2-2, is KAGVTQTPRYLIKTRGQQVTLSCSPISGHRSVSWYQQTPGQGLQFLFEYFSETQRNKGNFPGRFSGRQFSNSRSEMNVSTLELGDSALYLCASRPGLGPGELFFGEGSRLTVL.

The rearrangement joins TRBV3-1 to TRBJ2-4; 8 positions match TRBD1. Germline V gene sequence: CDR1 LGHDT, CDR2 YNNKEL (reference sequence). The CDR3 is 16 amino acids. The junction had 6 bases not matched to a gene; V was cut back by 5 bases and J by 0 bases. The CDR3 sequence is CASSARTGLAKNIQYF. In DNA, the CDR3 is TGTGCCAGCAGCGCTCGGACAGGGCTAGCCAAAAACATTCAGTACTTC.

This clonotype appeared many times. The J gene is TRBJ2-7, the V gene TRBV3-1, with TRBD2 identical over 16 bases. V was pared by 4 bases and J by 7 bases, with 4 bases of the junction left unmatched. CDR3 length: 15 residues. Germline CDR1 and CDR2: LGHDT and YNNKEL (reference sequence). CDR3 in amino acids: CASSPGLAGGEEQYF. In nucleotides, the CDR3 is TGTGCCAGCAGCCCGGGACTAGCGGGAGGGGAAGAGCAGTACTTC.

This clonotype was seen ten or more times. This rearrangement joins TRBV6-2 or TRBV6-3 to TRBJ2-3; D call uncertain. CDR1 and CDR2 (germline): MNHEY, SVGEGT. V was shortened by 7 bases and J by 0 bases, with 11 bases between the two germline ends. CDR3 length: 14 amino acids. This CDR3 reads CASTPARSTDTQYF. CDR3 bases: TGTGCCAGCACCCCCGCGAGGAGCACAGATACGCAGTATTTT.

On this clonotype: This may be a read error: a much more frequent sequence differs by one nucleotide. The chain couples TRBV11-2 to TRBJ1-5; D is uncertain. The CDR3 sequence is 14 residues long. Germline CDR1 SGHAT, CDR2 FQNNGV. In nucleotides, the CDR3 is TGTGCCAACAGCTTGCCCGGAACTAATCAGCCCCAGCATTTT. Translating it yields CANSLPGTNQPQHF.

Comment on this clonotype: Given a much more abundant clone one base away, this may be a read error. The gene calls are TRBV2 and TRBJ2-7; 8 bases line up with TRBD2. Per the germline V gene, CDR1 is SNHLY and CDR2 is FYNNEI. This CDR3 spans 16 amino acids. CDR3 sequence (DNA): TGTGCCAGCATCGGAGCGGGAGAGGGGAGCTCCCACGAGCAGTACTTC. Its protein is CASIGAGEGSSHEQYF.

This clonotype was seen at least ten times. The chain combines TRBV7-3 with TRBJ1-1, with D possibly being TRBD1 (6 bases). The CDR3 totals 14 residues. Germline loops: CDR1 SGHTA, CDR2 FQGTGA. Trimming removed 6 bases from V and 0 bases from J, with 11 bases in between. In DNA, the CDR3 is TGTGCCAGCAGTTCGGGACATCTGAACACTGAAGCTTTCTTT. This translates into CASSSGHLNTEAFF.

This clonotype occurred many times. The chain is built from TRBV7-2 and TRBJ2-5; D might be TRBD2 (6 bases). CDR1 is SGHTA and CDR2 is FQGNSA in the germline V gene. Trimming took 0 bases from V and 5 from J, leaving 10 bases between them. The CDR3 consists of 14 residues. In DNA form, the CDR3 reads TGTGCCAGCAGCTTAGCGGGAGGCTGGGAGACCCAGTACTTC. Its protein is CASSLAGGWETQYF.

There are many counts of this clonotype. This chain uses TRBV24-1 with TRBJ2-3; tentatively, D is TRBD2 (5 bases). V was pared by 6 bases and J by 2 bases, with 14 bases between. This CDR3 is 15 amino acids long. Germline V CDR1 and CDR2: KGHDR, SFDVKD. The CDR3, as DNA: TGTGCCACCAGTCAGAATAGCGAAAACACAGATACGCAGTATTTT. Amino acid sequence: CATSQNSENTDTQYF.

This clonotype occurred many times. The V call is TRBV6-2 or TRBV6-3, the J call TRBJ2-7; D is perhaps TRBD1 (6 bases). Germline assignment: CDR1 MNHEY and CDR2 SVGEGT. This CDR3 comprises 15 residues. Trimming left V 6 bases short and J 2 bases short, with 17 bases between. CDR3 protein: CASRMGHHLTYEQYF. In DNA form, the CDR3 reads TGTGCCAGCAGGATGGGACACCACTTAACCTACGAGCAGTACTTC.

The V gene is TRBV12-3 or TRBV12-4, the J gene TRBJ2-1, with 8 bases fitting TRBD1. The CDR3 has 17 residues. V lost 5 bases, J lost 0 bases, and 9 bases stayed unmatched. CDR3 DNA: TGTGCCAGCAGTCCCCGGACAGGGCAGGTCTCCTACAATGAGCAGTTCTTC. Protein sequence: CASSPRTGQVSYNEQFF.

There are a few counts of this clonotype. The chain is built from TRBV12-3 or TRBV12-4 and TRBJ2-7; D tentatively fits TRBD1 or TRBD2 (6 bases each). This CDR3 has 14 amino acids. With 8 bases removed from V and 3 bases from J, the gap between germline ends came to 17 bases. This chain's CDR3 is CASGGTQAVYEQYF. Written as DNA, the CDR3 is TGTGCCAGCGGGGGGACACAGGCGGTCTACGAGCAGTACTTC.

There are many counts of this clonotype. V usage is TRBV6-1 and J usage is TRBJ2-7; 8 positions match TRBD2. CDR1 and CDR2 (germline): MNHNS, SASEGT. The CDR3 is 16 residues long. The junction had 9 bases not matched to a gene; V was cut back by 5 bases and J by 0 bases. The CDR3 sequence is CASSPLSGGPSYEQYF. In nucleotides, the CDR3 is TGTGCCAGCAGTCCCTTAAGCGGGGGCCCCTCCTACGAGCAGTACTTC.

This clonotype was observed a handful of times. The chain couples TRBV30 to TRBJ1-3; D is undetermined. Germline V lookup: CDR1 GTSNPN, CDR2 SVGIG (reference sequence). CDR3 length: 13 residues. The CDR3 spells CGVLSSSGNTIYF. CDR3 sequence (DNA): TGTGGGGTCTTGTCCTCCTCTGGAAACACCATATATTTT.

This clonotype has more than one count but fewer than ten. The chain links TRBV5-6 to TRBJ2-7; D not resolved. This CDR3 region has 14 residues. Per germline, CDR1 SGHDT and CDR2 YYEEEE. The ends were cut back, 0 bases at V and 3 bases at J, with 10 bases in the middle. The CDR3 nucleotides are TGTGCCAGCAGCTTGGGTCAAGCCGGCTACGAGCAGTACTTC. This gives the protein CASSLGQAGYEQYF.

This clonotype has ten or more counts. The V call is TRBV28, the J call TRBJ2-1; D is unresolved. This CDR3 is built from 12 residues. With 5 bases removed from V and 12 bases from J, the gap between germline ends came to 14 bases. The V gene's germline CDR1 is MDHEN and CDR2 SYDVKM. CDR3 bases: TGTGCCAGCAGTCTACAGACCCTGTCGCAGTTCTTC. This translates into CASSLQTLSQFF.

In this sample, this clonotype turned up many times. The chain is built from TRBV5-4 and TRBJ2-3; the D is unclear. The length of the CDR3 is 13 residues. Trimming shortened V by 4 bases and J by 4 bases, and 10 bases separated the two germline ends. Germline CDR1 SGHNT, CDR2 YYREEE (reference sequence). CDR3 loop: CASSPGPADTQYF. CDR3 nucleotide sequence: TGTGCCAGCAGCCCGGGTCCTGCAGATACGCAGTATTTT.

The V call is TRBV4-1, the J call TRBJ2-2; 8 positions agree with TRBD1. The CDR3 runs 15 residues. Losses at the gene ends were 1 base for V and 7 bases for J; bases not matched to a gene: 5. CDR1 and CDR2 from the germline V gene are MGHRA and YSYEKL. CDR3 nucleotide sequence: TGCGCCAGCAGCCAAGGCCGACAGGGGAACGGGGAGCTGTTTTTT. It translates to CASSQGRQGNGELFF.